Described below is a single T cell receptor (beta chain) sequence and its context. Its antigen is currently unknown. The sample originates from a study of cytomegalovirus exposure and HLA in healthy donors. Primers: 60 Vbeta forward and 13 Jbeta reverse. Profiling relied on immunoSEQ multiplex PCR, and the TCRdb table lists in-frame clones only, not all of them. The sample yields under 300,000 clones, 85% to 95% seen once. CDR3 length: 12 amino acids. Between the trimmed V and J ends, which lost 5 bases and 6 bases, there was a span of 10 bases. Germline-derived CDR1 and CDR2 are SGHDT and YYEEEE. Study-level results: Upon later analysis, HLA-associated TCR beta chains proved more clonally expanded than other, equally common chains.

This TCR derives from a girl aged 2-10 years in good health and CMV-seronegative. The rearrangement links TRBV5-6 to TRBJ2-3; no reliable D call. The sequencing input was PBMCs. The CDR3 DNA follows: TGTGCCAGCAGGGCCACGAGGGATACGCAGTATTTT. It codes for CASRATRDTQYF.